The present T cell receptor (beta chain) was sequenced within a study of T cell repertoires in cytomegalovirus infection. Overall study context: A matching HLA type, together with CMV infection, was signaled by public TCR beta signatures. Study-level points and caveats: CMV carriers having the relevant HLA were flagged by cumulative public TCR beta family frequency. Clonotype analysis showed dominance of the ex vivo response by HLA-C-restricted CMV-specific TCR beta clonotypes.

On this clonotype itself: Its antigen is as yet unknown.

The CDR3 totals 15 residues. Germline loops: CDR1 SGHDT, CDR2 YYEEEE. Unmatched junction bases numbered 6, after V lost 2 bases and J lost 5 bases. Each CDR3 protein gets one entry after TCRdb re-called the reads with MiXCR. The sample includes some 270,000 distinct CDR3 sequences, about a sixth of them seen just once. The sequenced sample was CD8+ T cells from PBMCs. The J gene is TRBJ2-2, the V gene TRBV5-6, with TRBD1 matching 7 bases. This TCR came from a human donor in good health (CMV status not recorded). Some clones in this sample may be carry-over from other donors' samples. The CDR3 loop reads CASSLWTGRTGELFF. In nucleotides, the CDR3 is TGTGCCAGCAGCTTATGGACAGGACGGACCGGGGAGCTGTTTTTT.